The rows below give T cell receptor beta chains drawn from one sample of a study of blood T cell repertoires in COVID-19. Only in-frame clones appear in the TCRdb table, and some are missing; sequencing was by immunoSEQ multiplex PCR. The sample shows 210,000 or so clones, roughly 89% of them seen only once. The sequencing input was peripheral blood. The receptors originated from a man aged 35 to 55 with acute or convalescent COVID-19. The CDR3 runs from the conserved cysteine through the conserved F or W. Each record gives: CDR3 length, clone size, V gene, J gene, CDR3 protein. Clone size is stated in some rows and not others, as once, few, many or a class when expanded.

CDR3 length: 13
clone size: few
V gene: TRBV30
J gene: TRBJ2-7
CDR3 protein: CAWWRGGSYEQYF

CDR3 length: 18
clone size: .
V gene: TRBV4-1
J gene: TRBJ2-1
CDR3 protein: CASSQEGRGGSSYNEQFF

CDR3 length: 15
clone size: .
V gene: TRBV6-2/TRBV6-3
J gene: TRBJ1-6
CDR3 protein: CASSLHRVTNSPLHF

CDR3 length: 13
clone size: once
V gene: TRBV18
J gene: TRBJ2-7
CDR3 protein: CASSPKQGYEQYF

CDR3 length: 13
clone size: .
V gene: TRBV6-5
J gene: TRBJ1-2
CDR3 protein: CASSRRDRDGYTF

CDR3 length: 15
clone size: .
V gene: TRBV14
J gene: TRBJ1-6
CDR3 protein: CASSRDRLYNSPLHF

CDR3 length: 16
clone size: .
V gene: TRBV5-1
J gene: TRBJ2-3
CDR3 protein: CASSLLVASSTDTQYF

CDR3 length: 18
clone size: .
V gene: TRBV25-1
J gene: TRBJ2-3
CDR3 protein: CASSGPLQVAGGTDTQYF

CDR3 length: 16
clone size: .
V gene: TRBV5-8
J gene: TRBJ2-1
CDR3 protein: CASSLRGGVGYNEQFF

CDR3 length: 13
clone size: .
V gene: TRBV19
J gene: TRBJ1-1
CDR3 protein: CASNPTGGSEAFF

CDR3 length: 16
clone size: .
V gene: TRBV7-2
J gene: TRBJ1-2
CDR3 protein: CASSPNFRDREGGYTF

CDR3 length: 16
clone size: .
V gene: TRBV2
J gene: TRBJ1-6
CDR3 protein: CASRGDRGISASPLHF

CDR3 length: 16
clone size: .
V gene: TRBV28
J gene: TRBJ2-1
CDR3 protein: CASSRTSGGAAHEQFF

CDR3 length: 16
clone size: .
V gene: TRBV5-1
J gene: TRBJ2-1
CDR3 protein: CASSLRPGTGYNEQFF

CDR3 length: 14
clone size: once
V gene: TRBV28
J gene: TRBJ1-1
CDR3 protein: CASDRYRGRAEAFF

CDR3 length: 14
clone size: .
V gene: TRBV9
J gene: TRBJ2-1
CDR3 protein: CASSVSGIYNEQFF

CDR3 length: 16
clone size: .
V gene: TRBV7-8
J gene: TRBJ2-3
CDR3 protein: CASSPRLAGGRNTQYF

CDR3 length: 15
clone size: .
V gene: TRBV5-5
J gene: TRBJ1-1
CDR3 protein: CASSLHTGGNTEAFF

CDR3 length: 17
clone size: .
V gene: TRBV28
J gene: TRBJ2-3
CDR3 protein: CASSLPGLLVRTDTQYF

CDR3 length: 13
clone size: .
V gene: TRBV4-2
J gene: TRBJ2-5
CDR3 protein: CASSQAVQETQYF

CDR3 length: 13
clone size: .
V gene: TRBV28
J gene: TRBJ2-1
CDR3 protein: CASSPGRYNEQFF

CDR3 length: 18
clone size: .
V gene: TRBV19
J gene: TRBJ2-7
CDR3 protein: CASSRWGPSGGPSYEQYF

CDR3 length: 18
clone size: .
V gene: TRBV3-1/TRBV3-2
J gene: TRBJ2-7
CDR3 protein: CASSQDPSGGRIAYEQYF

CDR3 length: 17
clone size: .
V gene: TRBV18
J gene: TRBJ2-5
CDR3 protein: CASSPGSTVWGVETQYF

CDR3 length: 18
clone size: .
V gene: TRBV11-2
J gene: TRBJ1-6
CDR3 protein: CASSLVWGGGSYNSPLHF

CDR3 length: 18
clone size: .
V gene: TRBV19
J gene: TRBJ2-7
CDR3 protein: CASSLRRSRDRGDNEQYF

CDR3 length: 13
clone size: .
V gene: TRBV4-1
J gene: TRBJ2-7
CDR3 protein: CASSQEQTYEQYF

CDR3 length: 13
clone size: .
V gene: TRBV30
J gene: TRBJ1-2
CDR3 protein: CAWRDFGIYGYTF

CDR3 length: 16
clone size: .
V gene: TRBV6-2/TRBV6-3
J gene: TRBJ2-3
CDR3 protein: CASSLLTRVIPDTQYF

CDR3 length: 14
clone size: .
V gene: TRBV19
J gene: TRBJ1-2
CDR3 protein: CASRTGSSNYGYTF

CDR3 length: 16
clone size: .
V gene: TRBV7-9
J gene: TRBJ1-2
CDR3 protein: CASSLGGGQANYGYTF

CDR3 length: 13
clone size: once
V gene: TRBV28
J gene: TRBJ1-6
CDR3 protein: CASTSGVGSPLHF

CDR3 length: 16
clone size: .
V gene: TRBV11-2
J gene: TRBJ2-1
CDR3 protein: CASSLLAGGALDEQFF

CDR3 length: 16
clone size: .
V gene: TRBV25-1
J gene: TRBJ1-6
CDR3 protein: CASSPHEGQGNSPLHF

CDR3 length: 15
clone size: .
V gene: TRBV5-1
J gene: TRBJ2-3
CDR3 protein: CASSLGGDYTDTQYF

CDR3 length: 12
clone size: .
V gene: TRBV18
J gene: TRBJ1-4
CDR3 protein: CASSTTGEKLFF

CDR3 length: 17
clone size: .
V gene: TRBV11-3
J gene: TRBJ2-1
CDR3 protein: CASSLVKGLAPYNEQFF

CDR3 length: 17
clone size: .
V gene: TRBV12-2
J gene: TRBJ2-7
CDR3 protein: CASRFIAGGQGYHEQYF

CDR3 length: 13
clone size: .
V gene: TRBV10-2
J gene: TRBJ2-1
CDR3 protein: CASSEGPGQGYFF

CDR3 length: 12
clone size: .
V gene: TRBV30
J gene: TRBJ1-1
CDR3 protein: CASDRPNTEAFF

CDR3 length: 15
clone size: .
V gene: TRBV11-2
J gene: TRBJ2-7
CDR3 protein: CASSERTGSAYEQYF

CDR3 length: 14
clone size: .
V gene: TRBV5-1
J gene: TRBJ2-5
CDR3 protein: CASSFNNRQETQYF

CDR3 length: 12
clone size: .
V gene: TRBV6-2/TRBV6-3
J gene: TRBJ2-7
CDR3 protein: CASSSGQGPPYF

CDR3 length: 18
clone size: once
V gene: TRBV7-9
J gene: TRBJ1-2
CDR3 protein: CASSLGRGAGPEGSGYTF

CDR3 length: 14
clone size: .
V gene: TRBV6-5
J gene: TRBJ1-1
CDR3 protein: CASKLTGMNTEAFF

CDR3 length: 17
clone size: .
V gene: TRBV19
J gene: TRBJ2-2
CDR3 protein: CASSIPNRNRGSGELFF

CDR3 length: 17
clone size: .
V gene: TRBV5-4
J gene: TRBJ2-1
CDR3 protein: CASSLGFGLAGENEQFF

CDR3 length: 13
clone size: once
V gene: TRBV7-8
J gene: TRBJ2-7
CDR3 protein: CASSLRSRYEQYF

CDR3 length: 16
clone size: .
V gene: TRBV2
J gene: TRBJ1-2
CDR3 protein: CASSDVPSGSNYGYTF

CDR3 length: 15
clone size: .
V gene: TRBV19
J gene: TRBJ1-2
CDR3 protein: CASLSPGQGLYGYTF

CDR3 length: 12
clone size: .
V gene: TRBV6-2/TRBV6-3
J gene: TRBJ1-1
CDR3 protein: CASSDRVPEAFF

CDR3 length: 15
clone size: .
V gene: TRBV10-3
J gene: TRBJ1-1
CDR3 protein: CAISESGGGNTEAFF

CDR3 length: 13
clone size: .
V gene: TRBV25-1
J gene: TRBJ1-3
CDR3 protein: CATLISSGNTIYF

CDR3 length: 16
clone size: .
V gene: TRBV7-2
J gene: TRBJ2-1
CDR3 protein: CASSLSRGAAYNEQFF

CDR3 length: 15
clone size: .
V gene: TRBV3-1/TRBV3-2
J gene: TRBJ2-7
CDR3 protein: CASSQRGDRHYEQYF

CDR3 length: 14
clone size: .
V gene: TRBV10-2
J gene: TRBJ2-7
CDR3 protein: CASSVTTKRNEQYF

CDR3 length: 14
clone size: .
V gene: TRBV5-6
J gene: TRBJ2-3
CDR3 protein: CASSFTGSTDTQYF

CDR3 length: 13
clone size: .
V gene: TRBV19
J gene: TRBJ1-6
CDR3 protein: CASSTEAFRPLHF

CDR3 length: 12
clone size: .
V gene: TRBV14
J gene: TRBJ2-4
CDR3 protein: CASSQSGNIQYF

CDR3 length: 12
clone size: .
V gene: TRBV10-1
J gene: TRBJ1-2
CDR3 protein: CASSAGNGGYTF